The 4 T cell receptor beta chains below all came from one sample that was sequenced in a study of blood T cell repertoires in COVID-19 (TCRdb year 2020). The method behind the library was the immunoSEQ multiplex PCR assay. TCRdb mirrors the immuneACCESS table, restricted to in-frame sequences. Some clones are absent from its copies; in checked studies, under half trace to an unresolved V gene, and the reason for the others is unknown. The sample table holds 75,000 or so clones, of which around nine tenths were seen once. About 5.3% of the sample goes to the ten largest clones. The sequenced material came from peripheral blood. The receptors shown here come from a woman aged 80 or over with active or convalescent COVID-19.

The CDR3 spells CSASALGPRSSDTQYF. DNA of the CDR3: TGCAGTGCTAGTGCCCTGGGGCCCCGAAGTTCAGATACGCAGTATTTT. V is TRBV20-1 and J is TRBJ2-3, with D perhaps matching TRBD1 (5 bases). The V end lost 3 bases, the J end lost 4 bases, and 20 bases lay between the germline ends. Germline V lookup: CDR1 DFQATT, CDR2 SNEGSKA (reference sequence). The length of the CDR3 is 16 residues.

V usage is TRBV19 and J usage is TRBJ2-3, with 7 nucleotides matching TRBD2. The ends lost 5 bases at V and 4 bases at J; junction bases unmatched: 9. This CDR3 is 15 amino acids long. In germline, CDR1 is LNHDA, CDR2 SQIVND (reference sequence). CDR3 bases: TGTGCCAGTAGTCCGGCTGGACTAGATGCAGATACGCAGTATTTT. Amino acids: CASSPAGLDADTQYF.

The chain joins TRBV24-1 to TRBJ2-3; 9 positions match TRBD2. The CDR3 loop spans 19 amino acids. Germline CDR1 is KGHDR and CDR2 is SFDVKD. V lost 4 bases and J lost 4; bases outside the gene matches: 17. DNA of the CDR3: TGTGCCACCAGTGACCCGCGCCAGAGTAGCGGGAGCGGGCCAGATACGCAGTATTTT. The encoded protein is CATSDPRQSSGSGPDTQYF.

The genes are TRBV7-8 and TRBJ2-1; 11 bases are shared with TRBD2. CDR1 is SGHVS, CDR2 FQNEAQ, per germline. The CDR3 sequence is 16 residues long. J gave up 7 bases and V 5 bases, and 10 bases lay outside the gene matches. CDR3 amino acids: CASSIYSGGAGNEQFF. The CDR3 DNA sequence: TGTGCCAGCAGCATATATAGCGGGGGGGCCGGTAATGAGCAGTTCTTC.